This T cell receptor (beta chain) appears in the sequencing data of a study of PD-1 blockade in classical Hodgkin lymphoma (dated by TCRdb to about 2020). Notes on the research overall: A peripheral blood immune signature of response to PD-1 blockade in classical Hodgkin lymphoma was defined using TCR beta sequencing and CyTOF. What the research found in general, with its limitations: The study covered only a single clinical trial cohort, and the causes of the repertoire differences, possibly disease activity or prior therapy, were still not defined. Baseline TCR diversity was reported as lower in newly diagnosed patients than in healthy donors, and lower still in relapsed/refractory patients.

A note on this clone: There is no known antigen for this receptor. No per-base quality is available; no much larger clone lies one base away.

The germline V gene (reference sequence) provides CDR1 GTSNPN and CDR2 SVGIG. From its cysteine to its phenylalanine, the CDR3 spans 11 amino acids. CDR3 DNA is the only sequence kept; it has 33 bases, read in frame from the first base. The germline ends are 7 bases apart after V is trimmed by 2 bases and J by 8 bases. The time point label for this specimen denotes: newly diagnosed, previously untreated cHL patient sample. As a comparison group for the relapsed/refractory trial patients, PBMCs from patients with newly diagnosed, previously untreated classical Hodgkin lymphoma were sequenced. After peripheral blood was drawn into 8 mL Vacutainer Cell Preparation Tubes, PBMCs were isolated by centrifugation and then cryopreserved. Genomic DNA was isolated using the Qiagen DNeasy kit from unsorted PBMCs as well as from negatively selected CD4+ and CD8+ fractions. Using primers that anneal to V and J segments, immunoSEQ multiplex PCR amplified the TCR beta CDR3 regions. A synthetic immune receptor repertoire was used to minimize amplification bias, and remaining bias was computationally removed after sequencing. The authors' pipeline ran thus. Custom Python scripts were used to quantify repertoire diversity as the Shannon entropy index. Unsorted, CD4+ and CD8+ repertoires were analyzed separately, except for combined analyses in which CD4+ and CD8+ sequences were merged in silico. Entries here come from immuneACCESS through TCRdb and include only in-frame sequences with V and J called. Some clones fail to appear in such tables; in the studies checked, an unresolved V gene covers under half of the shortfall, and the cause of the remainder is unknown. V, J and clone size derive from that table, while D and trimming were established from the DNA sequence. The sample yields about 25,000 clones; around 94% were counted once. The ten largest clones capture about 3.8% of the sample.

The V and J segments used are TRBV30 and TRBJ2-4, with the D gene uncertain. This clonotype was sampled from a human donor with classical Hodgkin lymphoma. The source material was peripheral blood mononuclear cells (PBMCs). The DNA sequence is as follows: TGTGCCTGGAGTCGTTCGGACATTCAGTACTTC. Translation gives CAWSRSDIQYF.